This is a list of T cell receptor beta chains from one sample in a study of vaccination effects on CD4 cells after COVID-19. Their recognized antigens are unknown. Measured with immunoSEQ multiplex PCR; TCRdb has only the in-frame clones, and not every one. The sample has under 50,000 clones, 65% to 80% seen once. The sequences come from CD4+ T cells from PBMCs cultured without peptide, collected before COVID-19 vaccination. The receptors stem from a human donor who received a COVID-19 vaccine. Both conserved end residues are part of each CDR3. Each record gives: V gene, clone size, D gene, J gene, CDR3 length, CDR3 protein, CDR3 DNA. D genes are given only for firm matches. A clone size is listed for some rows: how often the clone was seen (once, few, many), or a class if it is expanded.

TRBV4-2	NA	TRBD1	TRBJ2-7	16	CASSQDGGTGGFEQYF	TGTGCCAGCAGCCAAGATGGCGGGACAGGGGGCTTCGAGCAGTACTTC
TRBV30	few	NA	TRBJ2-1	12	CAQKGREREQFF	TGTGCCCAGAAGGGCAGGGAGCGTGAGCAGTTCTTC
TRBV5-1	NA	TRBD2	TRBJ2-1	15	CASSLALAGYNEQFF	TGCGCCAGCAGCTTGGCCCTAGCGGGATACAATGAGCAGTTCTTC
TRBV9	NA	TRBD1	TRBJ1-1	19	CASSVSPRVTGGLNTEAFF	TGTGCCAGCAGCGTATCCCCTCGGGTTACAGGGGGGCTGAACACTGAAGCTTTCTTT
TRBV3-1/TRBV3-2	few	NA	TRBJ1-6	12	CASSQGAGPLHF	TGTGCCAGCAGCCAAGGAGCCGGGCCCCTCCACTTT
TRBV4-3	NA	NA	TRBJ2-3	14	CASSPLGGTDTQYF	TGCGCCAGCAGCCCCCTCGGGGGCACAGATACGCAGTATTTT
TRBV11-2	NA	TRBD1	TRBJ2-1	16	CASSPITGQGYNEQFF	TGTGCCAGCAGCCCAATAACGGGACAGGGCTACAATGAGCAGTTCTTC
TRBV5-1	NA	TRBD1	TRBJ1-2	13	CASSWDRGYGYTF	TGCGCCAGCAGCTGGGACAGGGGCTATGGCTACACCTTC
TRBV19	NA	NA	TRBJ1-4	14	CASSIIRKDEKLFF	TGTGCCAGTAGTATTATCAGAAAGGATGAAAAACTGTTTTTT
TRBV19	NA	NA	TRBJ1-2	14	CASSGVQALYGYTF	TGTGCCAGTAGTGGAGTACAGGCCCTCTATGGCTACACCTTC
TRBV5-5	NA	NA	TRBJ1-1	16	CASSLSAGGVGTEAFF	TGTGCCAGCAGCTTGTCGGCGGGGGGGGTTGGCACTGAAGCTTTCTTT
TRBV6-5	NA	TRBD1	TRBJ1-2	15	CASSYSPTGNYGYTF	TGTGCCAGCAGTTACTCACCGACAGGGAACTATGGCTACACCTTC
TRBV28	NA	TRBD2	TRBJ2-3	13	CASGGGPTDTQYF	TGTGCCAGCGGGGGGGGACCCACAGATACGCAGTATTTT
TRBV2	NA	NA	TRBJ1-1	12	CASTLVGTEAFF	TGTGCCAGCACCCTCGTTGGTACTGAAGCTTTCTTT
TRBV6-2/TRBV6-3	few	NA	TRBJ1-1	14	CASSYGGASTEAFF	TGTGCCAGCAGTTACGGGGGGGCAAGCACTGAAGCTTTCTTT
TRBV6-2/TRBV6-3	NA	NA	TRBJ2-4	16	CASSYIRWGPKNIQYF	TGTGCCAGCAGTTACATCAGGTGGGGTCCCAAAAACATTCAGTACTTC
TRBV7-9	NA	TRBD1	TRBJ1-2	15	CASSPGGGRGYGYTF	TGTGCCAGCAGCCCAGGGGGGGGAAGGGGCTATGGCTACACCTTC
TRBV6-5	few	NA	TRBJ1-5	14	CASSRYREVEPQHF	TGTGCCAGCAGTCGGTACAGGGAGGTTGAGCCCCAGCATTTT
TRBV12-3/TRBV12-4	few	NA	TRBJ2-7	11	CASSLKHEQYF	TGTGCCAGCAGTTTGAAACACGAGCAGTACTTC
TRBV20-1	NA	NA	TRBJ2-2	14	CSASPGANTGELFF	TGCAGTGCTAGTCCGGGAGCGAACACCGGGGAGCTGTTTTTT
TRBV4-1	NA	TRBD2	TRBJ2-5	16	CASSQGGLAGKETQYF	TGCGCCAGCAGCCAGGGGGGACTAGCGGGGAAAGAGACCCAGTACTTC
TRBV7-9	few	TRBD2	TRBJ2-5	17	CASSLGLAGGLQETQYF	TGTGCCAGCAGCTTAGGTCTAGCGGGGGGCCTTCAAGAGACCCAGTACTTC
TRBV3-1/TRBV3-2	NA	TRBD2	TRBJ2-7	11	CASATSAKQYF	TGTGCCAGCGCTACTAGCGCCAAGCAGTACTTC
TRBV18	NA	NA	TRBJ1-6	12	CASSPGDSPLHF	TGTGCCAGCTCACCCGGGGATTCACCCCTCCACTTT
TRBV4-2	few	NA	TRBJ1-2	13	CASSQDLTDGYTF	TGTGCCAGCAGCCAAGATCTGACAGATGGCTACACCTTC
TRBV24-1	NA	TRBD2	TRBJ2-1	16	CATSDSGTSAYNEQFF	TGTGCCACCAGTGATTCTGGGACTAGCGCCTACAATGAGCAGTTCTTC
TRBV4-3	NA	TRBD2	TRBJ2-3	16	CASSPRTSGSTDTQYF	TGCGCCAGCAGCCCCCGGACTAGCGGTAGCACAGATACGCAGTATTTT